This TCR beta chain was observed in a study of shared clonotypes between healthy human individuals. The method was immunoSEQ multiplex PCR; TCRdb's version includes in-frame clones alone and lacks a portion of them. The table shows some 2.3 million clones, with just over 90% occurring only once. The sequencing input was naive CD4+ T cells from PBMCs. Subset specified: CD45RA+ positively selected. This TCR was sampled from a man younger than 30 in good health. Some clones in this sample may be carry-over from other donors' samples.

The DNA of the CDR3 is TGTGCCAGCAGCGTAACTAGCGCCCTCGAGGGTGTCGAGCAGTACTTC. Translating gives CASSVTSALEGVEQYF. The rearrangement uses TRBV9 and TRBJ2-7; 7 nucleotides align to TRBD2. After removal of 1 base from V and 6 bases from J, the junction contained 13 bases not matched to a gene. Looked up from germline, CDR1 is SGDLS and CDR2 is YYNGEE. CDR3 length equals 16 residues.